This TCR beta chain stems from a study of glioma-infiltrating T cells (dated by TCRdb to 2015 to 2016). Study-wide context: Sequencing of TCR alpha- and beta-chain repertoires was performed on glioma tissue, on non-neoplastic brain tissue, and on matched peripheral blood mononuclear cells. To gauge divergence between tissue and blood T-cell populations, every tissue-infiltrating repertoire was compared against the peripheral blood repertoire from the same patient. The paired cohort was made up of three low-grade glioma patients, eight or nine primary glioblastoma patients and three non-glioma patients who contributed non-neoplastic brain tissue. Broader findings and caveats from the paper: VJ-independent divergence between tissue and blood was lower than expected in non-neoplastic patients but higher than expected in all gliomas, particularly low-grade gliomas. Group comparisons were based on small numbers of patients: three non-neoplastic, three low-grade glioma and several glioblastoma patients. Only a very small number of CDR3 sequences turned up in both tissue and blood, a result put down to high CDR3 diversity combined with limited sampling.

The iRepertoire nested amplicon-rescue multiplex PCR (arm-PCR) platform was used to amplify TCR alpha and beta CDR3 regions from RNA. For one-step reverse transcription and amplification, roughly 90-450 ng of tissue mRNA or PBMC total RNA was used as input. Following bead purification, Illumina adapters were added through a secondary multiplex PCR, and the libraries were then gel-purified between 200 and 400 bp. The libraries contained internal 6-nucleotide barcodes that were used for demultiplexing. Sequencing of the libraries was done on an Illumina MiSeq using 2x220 or 2x250 nucleotide paired-end reads. Regarding the original processing steps: Paired reads were merged using FLASH 1.2.11 and aligned with BWA-MEM to the GRCh37 human genome, and TRA and TRB reads were then extracted. V and J assignment used an IMGT-derived reference of cassette sequences and CDR3 motifs that included pseudogenes. Reads were translated in three frames, and productive CDR3s were defined as those with a C...FGXG motif and no stop codons. Unique combinations of V-J cassette pair and CDR3 amino acid sequence were defined as clonotypes. Reads were filtered by Hamming distance, thresholded by each sample's sequence error rate in mapped regions. The public reads were run again by TCRdb, first through fastp at Q25 and then through MiXCR, and only productive beta chains were kept. For every CDR3 protein sequence, its rows merge into one entry that carries the most common genes and DNA. The V and J calls, along with clone size, are taken from TCRdb and not from the paper's own processing. This sample is represented by 100,000 to 150,000 distinct CDR3 sequences; about 25% of them were singletons. Around a quarter of the sample belongs to the ten largest clones.

According to the germline V gene, CDR1 reads SGHTA and CDR2 reads FQGNSA. V and J lose 1 base and 6 bases, and a span of 10 bases separates them. Spanning cysteine to valine, the CDR3 consists of 13 amino acids. Only CDR3 DNA remains: 39 bases, in frame from the first base. This clonotype was counted at least ten times. Its binding antigen is unknown. Base qualities are not at hand, and no much larger clone is one base apart. Recombination joined TRBV7-2 with TRBJ2-7; a tentative D call is TRBD1 (5 bases match). The sequence was collected from a human donor with low-grade glioma or glioblastoma, undergoing nonglioma brain surgery, or in good health (not recorded which). Sample: glioma tissue, nonneoplastic brain tissue, or PBMCs (not recorded which). The sequenced DNA is TGTGCCAGCAGCTTAGGGACAAAAGGCGAGCAGTACGTC. This sequence encodes CASSLGTKGEQYV.